These 6 T cell receptor beta chains came from one sample sequenced in a study of graft-versus-host responses after intestinal transplantation. No antigen has been assigned to these receptors. Profiled with immunoSEQ multiplex PCR; TCRdb holds only in-frame clones, not every one. The repertoire holds 50,000 to 75,000 clones, with roughly 93% as singletons. The input for sequencing was unstimulated CD4+ T cells sorted from spleen or lymph node cells, taken before transplant. The source of these receptors is a human donor who was the organ donor for an intestinal transplant.

V usage is TRBV7-2 and J usage is TRBJ2-7, with TRBD2 identical over 8 bases. The CDR3 is made up of 14 amino acids. Germline V gene sequence: CDR1 SGHTA, CDR2 FQGNSA. J was trimmed by 3 bases and V by 3 bases; bases with no gene match: 4. The CDR3 spells CASSFGGGLYEQYF. The DNA for the CDR3 is TGTGCCAGCAGCTTCGGGGGGGGCCTCTACGAGCAGTACTTC.

The chain uses TRBV18 and TRBJ2-7, with D maybe TRBD2 (5 bases). V lost 0 bases to trimming and J lost 10 bases, with 13 bases between them. This CDR3 has 13 residues. The V gene's germline CDR1 is KGHSH and CDR2 LQKENI. The DNA for the CDR3 is TGTGCCAGCTCACCACCGAACATCGGGGTACAGTACTTC. The encoded protein is CASSPPNIGVQYF.

The chain combines TRBV2 with TRBJ2-7; D is unclear. V lost 1 base to trimming and J lost 4 bases, with 5 bases between them. Germline CDR1 and CDR2: SNHLY and FYNNEI. The CDR3 is 12 amino acids. CDR3 residues: CASSEGAYEQYF. The CDR3 DNA reads as TGTGCCAGCAGTGAAGGGGCTTACGAGCAGTACTTC.

This chain connects TRBV29-1 to TRBJ2-7; D is possibly TRBD1 or TRBD2 (6 bases each). CDR3 length equals 13 residues. Trimming left V 4 bases short and J 4 bases short, with 14 bases between. Germline V gene data show CDR1 as SQVTM and CDR2 as ANQGSEA. In DNA form, the CDR3 reads TGCAGCGTTGCGGGGGCGCGACCTTACGAGCAGTACTTC. This sequence encodes CSVAGARPYEQYF.

In this sample, this clone turned up once. The chain couples TRBV12-1 to TRBJ1-6; TRBD1, the table's D call, was not compared with the DNA. TRBV12-1 represents a pseudogene. The CDR3 has 16 residues. In nucleotides, the CDR3 is TGTGCCAGCAGCTCTTCCGGGACAAACTATAATTCACCCCTCCACTTT. It specifies CASSSSGTNYNSPLHF.

The chain recombines TRBV7-2 with TRBJ2-7; 8 positions agree with TRBD1. CDR3 size: 15 residues. V was clipped by 5 bases and J by 2 bases; unmatched bases: 8. Germline-derived CDR1 and CDR2 are SGHTA and FQGNSA. The CDR3 is CASSQVQGAPYEQYF. The DNA for the CDR3 is TGTGCCAGCAGCCAAGTCCAGGGGGCCCCCTACGAGCAGTACTTC.